This note documents a single TCR beta chain sequence. Its antigen remains unknown. Sequencing used immunoSEQ multiplex PCR; TCRdb keeps in-frame clones, though not all of them. The sample has some 22,000 clones; about 81% are singletons. The data were obtained in a study of T cells in localized non-small cell lung cancer. Notes on the study in general: The study found T cell clonality highest in uninvolved adjacent lung, above tumor. Because only a single region of the tumor was sequenced, heterogeneity remains possible. Higher adjacent-lung clonality was associated with shorter survival. In adjacent lung appeared a median around 62 of the top 100 tumor clones.

The starting material was peripheral blood, obtained before any cancer treatment. The clonotype was recovered from a man between 35 and 75 years old with stage I lung adenocarcinoma.

The CDR3 region has the DNA TGTGCCAGCAGCCTCTTCCCGGGACGGTTATATAGCAATCAGCCCCAGCATTTT. Protein product: CASSLFPGRLYSNQPQHF. The J gene is TRBJ1-5, the V gene TRBV7-8, with D possibly matching TRBD1 (5 bases). The CDR3 is 18 residues long. Deletions cut 5 bases from V and 0 bases from J, with 20 bases between. Germline CDR1 SGHVS, CDR2 FQNEAQ.